The sequence of this T cell receptor beta chain was determined in a study of blood T cell repertoires in COVID-19. Study as a whole: Italy, Spain and the United States were the sources of the convalescent and acute COVID-19 samples. T cells, B-cell-depleted T cells, or PBMCs supplied cDNA or gDNA.

Trimming took 2 bases from V and 8 from J, leaving 16 bases between them. Germline-derived CDR1 and CDR2 are GTSNPN and SVGIG (reference sequence). The CDR3 consists of 14 residues. Per the original data handling: By means of reference gene primer amplification, nucleated cell counts were estimated. Assay: immunoSEQ multiplex PCR; the TCRdb copy retains only in-frame clones and omits some. The DNA was the basis for D and trimming; V, J and clone size are from that table. This sample has around 300,000 clones, with 89% found just once. Sequencing was performed on peripheral blood. The genes are TRBV30 and TRBJ2-1; a possible D gene is TRBD1 (5 bases). This sequence was found in a woman in her forties who had recovered from COVID-19. CDR3 region: CAWSNSRVWDEQFF. The CDR3 coding sequence is TGTGCCTGGAGTAATTCCAGGGTCTGGGATGAGCAGTTCTTC.